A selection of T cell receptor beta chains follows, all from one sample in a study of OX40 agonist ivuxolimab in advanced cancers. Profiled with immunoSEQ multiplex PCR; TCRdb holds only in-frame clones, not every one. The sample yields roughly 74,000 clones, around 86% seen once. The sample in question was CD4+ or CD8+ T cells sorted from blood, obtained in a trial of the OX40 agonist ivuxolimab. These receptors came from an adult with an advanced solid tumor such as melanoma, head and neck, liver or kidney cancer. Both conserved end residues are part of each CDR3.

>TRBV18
CASSTGRSNYGYTF
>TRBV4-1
CASSQDLGDLGLFNYGYTF
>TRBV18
CASSNRLSGSWNEQFF
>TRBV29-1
CSGRGGNEQFF
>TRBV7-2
CASKNRGVLHF
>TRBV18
CASSPGSDNQPQHF
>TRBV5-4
CASSPTYRRVEGFTDTQYF
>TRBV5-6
CASSLVGEVAEAFF
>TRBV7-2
CASSLDGSSYNSPLHF
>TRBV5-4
CASSFRQGAGEKLFF
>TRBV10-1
CASRDRQGRVWEQYF
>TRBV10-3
CAISESHRANTEAFF
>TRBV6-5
CASSFKRGGVQDEQFF
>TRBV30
CACSRQGTEAFF
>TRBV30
CAWRGKGGPNQPQHF
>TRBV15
CATSRDRGQGATQYF
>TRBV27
CASSLRLAGGSAYNEQFF
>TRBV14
CASSQTGLAGNEQYF
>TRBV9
CASSVGDMNTEAFF
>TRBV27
CASKTGGTYEQYF
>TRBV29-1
CSVVTSGEPYEQYF
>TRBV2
CASSDGGAGQPQHF
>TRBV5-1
CASSRGTSEPETQYF
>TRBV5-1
CASRPAGRQQETQYF
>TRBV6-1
CASSEGLQSYNSPLHF
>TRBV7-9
CAAVSGPPYEKLFF
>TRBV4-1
CASSRHAGGLNEQYF
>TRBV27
CASSGTSGTSYNEQFF
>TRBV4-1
CASSQDTGTSGRGEQFF
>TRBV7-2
CASSLDLAAGSTDTQYF
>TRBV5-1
CASSPPGQTILGYTF
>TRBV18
CASSWDRANEQFF
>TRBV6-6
CASSYSSGGGSAQYF
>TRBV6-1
CASSPRGSEQYF
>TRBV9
CASSVVTGVINTEAFF
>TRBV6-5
CASSYGHYEQYF
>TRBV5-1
CASSFLVGGGGTEAFF
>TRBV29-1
CSVEEQAPTEAFF
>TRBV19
CASSIGTGYNNEQFF
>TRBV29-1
CSVEGDSRNYGYTF
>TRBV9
CASSTRTGGAGDTQYF
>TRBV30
CAWSPPPRLAVTYEQYF
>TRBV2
CASNRLAGGPETQYF
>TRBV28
CASSLLGRATEAFF
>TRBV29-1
CSVVMGNQPQHF
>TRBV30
CAWSVPFRGPNQPQHF
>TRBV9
CASRLTSGNTGELFF
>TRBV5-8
CASSSYLSGYSYNEQFF
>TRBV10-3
CAISESGAGGNTQYF
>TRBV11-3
CASSSLGQGDNEQFF
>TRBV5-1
CASSWGDKNTGELFF
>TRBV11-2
CASSLDPIGSYNEQFF
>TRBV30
CAWSEPNEQFF
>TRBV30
CAWSRLRREANTQYF